This T cell receptor (beta chain) was identified in a study of shared clonotypes between healthy human individuals. The V gene's germline CDR1 is SGHRS and CDR2 YFSETQ. CDR3 length: 16 residues. The ends lost 0 bases at V and 6 bases at J; junction bases unmatched: 8. The protocol was immunoSEQ multiplex PCR, while the TCRdb copy is restricted to in-frame clones and leaves out a portion. The sample lists approximately 1.5 million clones, 98% occurring once. This clonotype was obtained from a man aged 25 to 45 in good health. Sequenced input: naive CD4+ T cells sorted from blood. Subset specified: CD45RA+ positively selected. The V call is TRBV5-1, the J call TRBJ1-4, with 7 bases identical to TRBD1. CDR3 DNA sequence: TGCGCCAGCAGCTTGGCGGGGCGAGGGGGCGATGAAAAACTGTTTTTT. It codes for CASSLAGRGGDEKLFF.